The sequence of this TCR beta chain was determined in a study of healthy donors' naive CD4 and CD8 T cells. Study-wide results and caveats: A reported CD4+/CD8+ bias affected most V and J genes in naive cells.

After removal of 5 bases from V and 1 base from J, the junction contained 4 bases not matched to a gene. CDR3 size: 14 residues. Germline V gene lookup returns CDR1 MNHEY and CDR2 SMNVEV (reference sequence). For this clonotype: Its cognate antigen is unknown.

Each TCR library used 500 ng of total RNA and a linear amplification protocol. TCRdb re-derived calls from the reads in MiXCR, one entry per CDR3 protein. The data hold 180,000 or so distinct CDR3 sequences, with about 70% observed a single time. The chain has TRBV27 and TRBJ2-5, with 7 nucleotides matching TRBD1. Sequenced: naive CD4+ and CD8+ T cells sorted from blood, pooled from several donors. This receptor was taken from a pool of human donors in good health; the sample pools cells from several healthy donors. The CDR3 sequence is CASSPTGPQETQYF. In DNA form, the CDR3 reads TGTGCCAGCAGTCCGACAGGGCCCCAAGAGACCCAGTACTTC.